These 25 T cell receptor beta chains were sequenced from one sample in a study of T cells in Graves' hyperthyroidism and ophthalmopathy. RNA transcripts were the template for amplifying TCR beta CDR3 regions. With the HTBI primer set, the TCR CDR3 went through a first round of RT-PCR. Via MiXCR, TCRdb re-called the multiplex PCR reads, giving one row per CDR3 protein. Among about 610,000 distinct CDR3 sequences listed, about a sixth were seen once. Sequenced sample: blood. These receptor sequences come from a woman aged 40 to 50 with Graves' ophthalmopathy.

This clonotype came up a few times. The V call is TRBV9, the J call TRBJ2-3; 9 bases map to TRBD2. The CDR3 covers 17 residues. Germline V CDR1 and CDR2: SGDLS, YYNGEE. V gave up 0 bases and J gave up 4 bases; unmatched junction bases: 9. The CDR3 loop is CASSVGGSSGTADTQYF. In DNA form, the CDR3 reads TGTGCCAGCAGCGTAGGAGGGTCTAGCGGGACAGCAGATACGCAGTATTTT. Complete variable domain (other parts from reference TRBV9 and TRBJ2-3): DSGVTQTPKHLITATGQRVTLRCSPRSGDLSVYWYQQSLDQGLQFLIQYYNGEERAKGNILERFSAQQFPDLHSELNLSSLELGDSALYFCASSVGGSSGTADTQYFGPGTRLTVL.

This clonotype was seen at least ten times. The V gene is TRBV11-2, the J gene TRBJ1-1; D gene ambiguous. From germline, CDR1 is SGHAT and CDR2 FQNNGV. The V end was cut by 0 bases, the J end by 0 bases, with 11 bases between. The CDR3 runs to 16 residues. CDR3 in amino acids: CASSLDHTYLNTEAFF. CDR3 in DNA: TGTGCCAGCAGCTTAGATCATACGTATTTGAACACTGAAGCTTTCTTT.

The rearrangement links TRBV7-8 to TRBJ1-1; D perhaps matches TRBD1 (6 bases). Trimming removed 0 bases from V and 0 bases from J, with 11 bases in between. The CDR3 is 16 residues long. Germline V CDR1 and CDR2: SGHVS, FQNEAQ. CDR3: CASSLASGQLNTEAFF. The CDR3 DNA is TGTGCCAGCAGCTTAGCCTCTGGACAGCTGAACACTGAAGCTTTCTTT.

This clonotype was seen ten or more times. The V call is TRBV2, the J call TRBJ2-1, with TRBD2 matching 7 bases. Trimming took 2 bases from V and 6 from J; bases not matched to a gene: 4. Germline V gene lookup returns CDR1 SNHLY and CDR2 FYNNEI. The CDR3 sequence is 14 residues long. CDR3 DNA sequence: TGTGCCAGCAGTGAATTGCGGGAGCTCAATGAGCAGTTCTTC. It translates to CASSELRELNEQFF.

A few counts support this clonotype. CDR3 sequence: CASSTVGRGEGYTF. As DNA, the CDR3 is TGTGCCAGCAGTACCGTCGGCAGGGGGGAAGGCTACACCTTC. The chain links TRBV6-1 to TRBJ1-2, with TRBD1 identical over 7 bases. This CDR3 region has 14 residues. Germline-derived CDR1 and CDR2 are MNHNS and SASEGT. Unmatched junction bases numbered 11, after V lost 5 bases and J lost 8 bases.

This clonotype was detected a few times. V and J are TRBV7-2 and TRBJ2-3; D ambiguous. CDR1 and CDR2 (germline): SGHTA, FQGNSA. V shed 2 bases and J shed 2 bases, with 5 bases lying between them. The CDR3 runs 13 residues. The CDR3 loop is CASSLMTTDTQYF. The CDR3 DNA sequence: TGTGCCAGCAGCTTAATGACCACAGATACGCAGTATTTT.

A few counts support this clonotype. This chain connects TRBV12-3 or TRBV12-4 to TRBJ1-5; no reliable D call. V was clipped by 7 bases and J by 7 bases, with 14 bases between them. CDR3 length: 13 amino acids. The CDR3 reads CASTSGVWQPQHF. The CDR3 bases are TGTGCCAGCACCTCTGGGGTATGGCAGCCCCAGCATTTT.

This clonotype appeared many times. CDR3 residues: CASSAAKPQHF. CDR3 nucleotides: TGTGCCAGCAGTGCCGCGAAGCCCCAGCATTTT. V gene TRBV2 combines with J gene TRBJ1-5; no clear D. The V end lost 4 bases, the J end lost 8 bases, and 6 bases lay between the germline ends. Looked up from germline, CDR1 is SNHLY and CDR2 is FYNNEI. The CDR3 consists of 11 residues. Filled out from reference TRBV2 and TRBJ1-5, the complete variable domain reads EPEVTQTPSHQVTQMGQEVILRCVPISNHLYFYWYRQILGQKVEFLVSFYNNEISEKSEIFDDQFSVERPDGSNFTLKIRSTKLEDSAMYFCASSAAKPQHFGDGTRLSIL.

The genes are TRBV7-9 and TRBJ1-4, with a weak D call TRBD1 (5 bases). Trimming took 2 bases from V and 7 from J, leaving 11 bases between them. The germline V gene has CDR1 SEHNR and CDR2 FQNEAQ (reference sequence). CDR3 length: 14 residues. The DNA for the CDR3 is TGTGCCAGCAGCTTAAGCGGGACTGTTGAAAAACTGTTTTTT. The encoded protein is CASSLSGTVEKLFF. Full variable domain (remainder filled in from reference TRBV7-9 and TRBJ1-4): DTGVSQNPRHKITKRGQNVTFRCDPISEHNRLYWYRQTLGQGPEFLTYFQNEAQLEKSRLLSDRFSAERPKGSFSTLEIQRTEQGDSAMYLCASSLSGTVEKLFFGSGTQLSVL.

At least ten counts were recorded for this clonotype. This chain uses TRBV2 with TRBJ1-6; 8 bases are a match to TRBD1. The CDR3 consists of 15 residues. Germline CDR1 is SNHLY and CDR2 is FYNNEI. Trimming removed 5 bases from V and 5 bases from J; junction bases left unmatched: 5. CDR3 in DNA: TGTGCCAGCAGTCTTCTGACAGGGGATAATTCACCCCTCCACTTT. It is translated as CASSLLTGDNSPLHF.

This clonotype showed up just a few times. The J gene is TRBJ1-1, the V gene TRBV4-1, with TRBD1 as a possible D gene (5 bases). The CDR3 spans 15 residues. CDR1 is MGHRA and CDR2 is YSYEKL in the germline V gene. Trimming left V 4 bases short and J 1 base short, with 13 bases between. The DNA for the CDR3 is TGCGCCAGCAGCCCGGGGGAGACACAGAACACTGAAGCTTTCTTT. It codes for CASSPGETQNTEAFF.

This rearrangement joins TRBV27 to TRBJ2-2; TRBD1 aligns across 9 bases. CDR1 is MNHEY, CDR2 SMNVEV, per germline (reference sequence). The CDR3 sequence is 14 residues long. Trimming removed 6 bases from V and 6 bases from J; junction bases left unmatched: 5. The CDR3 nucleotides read TGTGCCAGCAGAACAGGGGGCGCCGCCGGGGAGCTGTTTTTT. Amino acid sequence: CASRTGGAAGELFF.

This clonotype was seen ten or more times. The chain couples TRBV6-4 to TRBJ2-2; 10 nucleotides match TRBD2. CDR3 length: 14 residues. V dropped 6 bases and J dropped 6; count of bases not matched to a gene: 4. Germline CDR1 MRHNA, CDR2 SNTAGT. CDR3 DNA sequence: TGTGCCAGCAGCCCTAGCGGGGGTGCCGGGGAGCTGTTTTTT. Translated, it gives CASSPSGGAGELFF.

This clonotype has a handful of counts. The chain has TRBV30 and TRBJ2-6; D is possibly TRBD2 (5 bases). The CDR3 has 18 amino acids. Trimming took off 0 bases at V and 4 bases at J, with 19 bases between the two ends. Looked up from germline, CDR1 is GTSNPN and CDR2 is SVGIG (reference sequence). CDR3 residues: CAWSVYLVIANGANVLTF. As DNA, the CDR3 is TGTGCCTGGAGTGTATACTTAGTTATAGCGAACGGGGCCAACGTCCTGACTTTC.

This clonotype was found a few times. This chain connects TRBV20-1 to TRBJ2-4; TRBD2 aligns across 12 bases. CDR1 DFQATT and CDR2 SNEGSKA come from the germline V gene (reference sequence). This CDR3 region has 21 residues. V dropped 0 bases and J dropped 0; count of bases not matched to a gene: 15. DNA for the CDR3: TGCAGTGCTAGAGAGCAGGCATTCGGACTAGCGGGGCGACTAGCCAAAAACATTCAGTACTTC. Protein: CSAREQAFGLAGRLAKNIQYF.

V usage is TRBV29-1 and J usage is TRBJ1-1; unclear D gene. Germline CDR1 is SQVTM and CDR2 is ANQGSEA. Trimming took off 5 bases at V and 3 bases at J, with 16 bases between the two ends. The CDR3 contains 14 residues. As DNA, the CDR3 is TGCAGCGTTTATGAACTCCCCGAGGACACTGAAGCTTTCTTT. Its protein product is CSVYELPEDTEAFF.

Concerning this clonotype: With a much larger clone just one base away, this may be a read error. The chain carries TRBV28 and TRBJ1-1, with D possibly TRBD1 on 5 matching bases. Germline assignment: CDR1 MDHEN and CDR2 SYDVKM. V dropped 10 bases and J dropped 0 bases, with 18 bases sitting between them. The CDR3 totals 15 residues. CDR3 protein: CANSLPGTVNTEAFF. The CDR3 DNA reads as TGTGCCAACAGCCTCCCCGGGACGGTGAACACTGAAGCTTTCTTT.

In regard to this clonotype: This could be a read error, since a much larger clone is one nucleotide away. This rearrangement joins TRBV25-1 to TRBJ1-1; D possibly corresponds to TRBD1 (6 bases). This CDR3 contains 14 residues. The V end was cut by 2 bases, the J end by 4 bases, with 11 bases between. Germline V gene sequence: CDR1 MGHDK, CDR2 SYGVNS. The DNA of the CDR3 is TGTGCCAGCAGTGAAGTCAGGGGTGGCACTGAAGCTTTCTTT. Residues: CASSEVRGGTEAFF.

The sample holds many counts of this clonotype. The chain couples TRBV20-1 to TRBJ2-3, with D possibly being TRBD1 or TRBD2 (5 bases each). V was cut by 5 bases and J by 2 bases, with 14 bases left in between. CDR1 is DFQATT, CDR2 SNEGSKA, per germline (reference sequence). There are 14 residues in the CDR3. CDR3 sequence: CSAPPGRSTDTQYF. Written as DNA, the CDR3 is TGCAGTGCTCCCCCGGGACGGTCCACAGATACGCAGTATTTT.

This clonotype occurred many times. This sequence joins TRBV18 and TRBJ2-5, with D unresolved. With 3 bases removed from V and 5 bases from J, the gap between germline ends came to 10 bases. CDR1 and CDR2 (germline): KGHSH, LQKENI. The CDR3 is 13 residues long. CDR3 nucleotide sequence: TGTGCCAGCTCACCGAATACTATGGAGACCCAGTACTTC. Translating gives CASSPNTMETQYF.

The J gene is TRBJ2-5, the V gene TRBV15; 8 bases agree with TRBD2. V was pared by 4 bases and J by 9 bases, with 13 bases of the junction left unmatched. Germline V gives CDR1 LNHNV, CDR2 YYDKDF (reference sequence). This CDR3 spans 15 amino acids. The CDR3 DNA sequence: TGTGCCACCAGCACCGATCGCGGGGGGACCCCTTCCCAGTACTTC. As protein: CATSTDRGGTPSQYF.

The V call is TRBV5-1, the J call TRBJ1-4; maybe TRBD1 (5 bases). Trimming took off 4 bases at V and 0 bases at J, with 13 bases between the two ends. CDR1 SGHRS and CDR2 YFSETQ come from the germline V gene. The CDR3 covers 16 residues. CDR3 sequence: CASSHGHTATNEKLFF. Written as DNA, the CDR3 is TGCGCCAGCAGCCACGGACATACTGCAACTAATGAAAAACTGTTTTTT.

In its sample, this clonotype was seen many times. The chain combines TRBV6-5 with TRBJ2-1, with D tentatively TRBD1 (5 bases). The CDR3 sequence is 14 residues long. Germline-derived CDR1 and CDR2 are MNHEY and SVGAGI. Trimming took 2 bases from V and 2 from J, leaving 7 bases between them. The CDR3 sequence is CASSYADTYNEQFF. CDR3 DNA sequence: TGTGCCAGCAGTTACGCGGACACCTACAATGAGCAGTTCTTC.

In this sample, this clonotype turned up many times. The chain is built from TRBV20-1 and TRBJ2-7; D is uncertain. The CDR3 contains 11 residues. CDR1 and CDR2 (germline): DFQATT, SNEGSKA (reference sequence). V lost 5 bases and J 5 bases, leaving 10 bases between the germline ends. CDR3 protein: CSAAQKDEQYF. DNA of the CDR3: TGCAGTGCTGCCCAGAAGGACGAGCAGTACTTC.

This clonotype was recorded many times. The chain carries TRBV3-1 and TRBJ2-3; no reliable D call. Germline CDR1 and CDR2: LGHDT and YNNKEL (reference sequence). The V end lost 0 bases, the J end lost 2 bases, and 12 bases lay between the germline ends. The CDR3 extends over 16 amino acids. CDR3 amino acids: CASSQDVGSHTDTQYF. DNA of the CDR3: TGTGCCAGCAGCCAAGATGTGGGTAGCCACACAGATACGCAGTATTTT.